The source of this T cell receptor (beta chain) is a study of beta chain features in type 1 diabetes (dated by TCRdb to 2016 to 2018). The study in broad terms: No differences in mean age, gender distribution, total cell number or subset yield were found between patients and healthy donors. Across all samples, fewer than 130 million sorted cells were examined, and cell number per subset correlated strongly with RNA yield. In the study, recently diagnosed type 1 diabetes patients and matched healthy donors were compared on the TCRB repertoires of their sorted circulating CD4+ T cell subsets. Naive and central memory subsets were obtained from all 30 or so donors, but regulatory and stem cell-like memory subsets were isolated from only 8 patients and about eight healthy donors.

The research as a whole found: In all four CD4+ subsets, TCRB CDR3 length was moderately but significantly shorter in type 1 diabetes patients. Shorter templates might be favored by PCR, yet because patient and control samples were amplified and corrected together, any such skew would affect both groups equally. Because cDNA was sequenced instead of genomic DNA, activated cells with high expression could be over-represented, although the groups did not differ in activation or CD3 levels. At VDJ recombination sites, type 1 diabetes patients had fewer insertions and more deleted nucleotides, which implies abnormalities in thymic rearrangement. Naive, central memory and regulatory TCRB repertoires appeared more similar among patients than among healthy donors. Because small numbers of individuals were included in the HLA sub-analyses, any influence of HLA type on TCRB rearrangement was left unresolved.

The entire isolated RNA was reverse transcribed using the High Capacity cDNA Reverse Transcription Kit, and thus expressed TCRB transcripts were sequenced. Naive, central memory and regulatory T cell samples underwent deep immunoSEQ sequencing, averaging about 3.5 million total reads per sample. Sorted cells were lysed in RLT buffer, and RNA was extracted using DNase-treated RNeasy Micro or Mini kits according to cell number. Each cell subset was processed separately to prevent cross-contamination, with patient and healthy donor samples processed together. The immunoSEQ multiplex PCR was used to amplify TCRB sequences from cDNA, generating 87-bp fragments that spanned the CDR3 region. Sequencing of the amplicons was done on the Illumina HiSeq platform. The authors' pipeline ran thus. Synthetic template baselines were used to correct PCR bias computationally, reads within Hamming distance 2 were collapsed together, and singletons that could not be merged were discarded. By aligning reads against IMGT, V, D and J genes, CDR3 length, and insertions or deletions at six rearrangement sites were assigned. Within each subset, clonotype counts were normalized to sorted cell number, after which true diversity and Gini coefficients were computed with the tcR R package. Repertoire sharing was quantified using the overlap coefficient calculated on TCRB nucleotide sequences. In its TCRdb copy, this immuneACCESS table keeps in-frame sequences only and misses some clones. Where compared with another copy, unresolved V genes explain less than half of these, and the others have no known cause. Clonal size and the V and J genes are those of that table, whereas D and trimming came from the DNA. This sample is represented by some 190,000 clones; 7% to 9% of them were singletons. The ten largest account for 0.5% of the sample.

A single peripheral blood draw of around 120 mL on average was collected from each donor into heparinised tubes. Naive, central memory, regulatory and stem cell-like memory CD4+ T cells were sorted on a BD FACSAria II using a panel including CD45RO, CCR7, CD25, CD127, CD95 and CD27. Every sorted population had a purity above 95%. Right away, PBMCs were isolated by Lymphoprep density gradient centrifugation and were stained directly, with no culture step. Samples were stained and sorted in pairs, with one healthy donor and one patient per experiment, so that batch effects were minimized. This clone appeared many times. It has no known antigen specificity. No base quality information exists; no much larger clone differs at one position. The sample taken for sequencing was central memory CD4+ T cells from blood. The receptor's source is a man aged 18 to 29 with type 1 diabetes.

The CDR3 reads CASSSGQLDNEQFF. Here is the DNA: TGTGCCAGCAGCTCGGGACAGTTAGACAATGAGCAGTTCTTC. Rearrangement joined TRBV7-9 to TRBJ2-1, with 7 bases aligning to TRBD1. From a lookup of the germline V gene (reference sequence), CDR1 and CDR2 are SEHNR and FQNEAQ. Relative to germline, V is missing 4 bases and J is missing 5 bases, with 5 bases of the junction outside any gene match. From the cysteine through the phenylalanine, the CDR3 covers 14 amino acids. The entry retains the CDR3 DNA only, 42 bases that are in frame from base 1.